This passage covers 10 T cell receptor beta chains from one sample sequenced in a study of molecular identifiers for immune sequencing clone quantification. TCRdb processed the PCR reads anew with MiXCR; each CDR3 protein has one entry. This sample has about 640,000 distinct CDR3 sequences, with 15% to 20% found just once. Sample: naive CD8+ T cells from blood, with Jurkat cell RNA spiked in. Subset noted: FACS-sorted CD8+CD4-CCR7+CD45RA+ naive T cells. The receptors shown here come from a human donor in good health. Some libraries in this study had Jurkat cell RNA spiked in.

For this clonotype: Mismatch with germline at one junction end may stem from a read error. The chain joins TRBV6-5 to TRBJ2-7; possibly TRBD2 for D (5 bases). The CDR3 consists of 14 residues. Germline CDR1 and CDR2: MNHEY and SVGAGI. The CDR3 is CASGYGGSTYEQYF. The CDR3, as DNA: TGTGCCAGCGGTTATGGTGGGAGCACCTACGAGCAGTACTTC.

Of note for this clonotype: A much more abundant neighbour one base away suggests this may be a read error. This chain links TRBV12-3 or TRBV12-4 with TRBJ2-3; D remains unclear. Trimming shortened V by 2 bases and J by 5 bases, and 11 bases separated the two germline ends. The CDR3 spans 14 residues. The CDR3 sequence: CASSLKGMLDTQYF. The CDR3 coding sequence is TGTGCCAGCAGTTTAAAGGGAATGCTAGATACGCAGTATTTT.

Comment on this clonotype: This may stem from a read error, because a much larger clone lies one nucleotide away. Here the CDR3 reads CASSLGRGSSTEAFF. For the CDR3, the DNA is TGTGCCAGCAGTTTAGGCAGGGGCTCTTCAACTGAAGCTTTCTTT. The V gene is TRBV27, the J gene TRBJ1-1; D is possibly TRBD1 (6 bases). Germline values: CDR1 MNHEY, CDR2 SMNVEV (reference sequence). The CDR3 is 15 residues long. V was trimmed by 2 bases and J by 5 bases, leaving 15 bases between them.

This clonotype was counted a few times. The chain couples TRBV27 to TRBJ2-3; D is possibly TRBD1 (6 bases). Germline V lookup: CDR1 MNHEY, CDR2 SMNVEV (reference sequence). Deletions cut 4 bases from V and 2 bases from J, with 16 bases between. The CDR3 loop spans 16 amino acids. The CDR3 DNA reads TGTGCCAGCAGTTCACCGACAGGACTTATCACAGATACGCAGTATTTT. Protein sequence: CASSSPTGLITDTQYF.

This clonotype was recorded at least ten times. The V and J genes are TRBV5-1 and TRBJ1-4; 8 nucleotides match TRBD1. The CDR3 loop spans 20 amino acids. Unmatched junction bases numbered 20, after V lost 0 bases and J lost 7 bases. Germline V lookup: CDR1 SGHRS, CDR2 YFSETQ. CDR3: CASSLAGAGGPGGRREKLFF. The CDR3 coding sequence is TGCGCCAGCAGCTTGGCCGGGGCAGGGGGCCCCGGAGGACGTCGTGAAAAACTGTTTTTT. Looking up the rest from reference TRBV5-1 and TRBJ1-4 gives the full variable domain: KAGVTQTPRYLIKTRGQQVTLSCSPISGHRSVSWYQQTPGQGLQFLFEYFSETQRNKGNFPGRFSGRQFSNSRSEMNVSTLELGDSALYLCASSLAGAGGPGGRREKLFFGSGTQLSVL.

This clonotype was counted ten times or more. The chain employs TRBV11-2 and TRBJ2-3; a possible D gene is TRBD1 (5 bases). V lost 5 bases to trimming and J lost 0 bases, with 9 bases between them. CDR1 SGHAT and CDR2 FQNNGV come from the germline V gene. This CDR3 has 14 residues. CDR3 bases: TGTGCCAGCAGCCAAGGACACAGCACAGATACGCAGTATTTT. Residues: CASSQGHSTDTQYF.

This clonotype was counted ten times or more. The rearrangement uses TRBV24-1 and TRBJ2-3; no reliable D call. V gave up 5 bases and J gave up 1 base, with 12 bases separating them. Per germline, CDR1 KGHDR and CDR2 SFDVKD. The CDR3 sequence is 15 residues long. CDR3 region: CATSGYEDGTDTQYF. CDR3 coding DNA: TGTGCCACCAGTGGCTATGAAGACGGCACAGATACGCAGTATTTT.

This clonotype was seen many times. The chain is built from TRBV28 and TRBJ1-6, with TRBD1 as a possible D gene (5 bases). V lost 3 bases and J lost 7, with 13 bases in between. This CDR3 has 15 amino acids. Germline V CDR1 and CDR2: MDHEN, SYDVKM. CDR3 region: CASSFSVGANSPLHF. The CDR3 DNA reads as TGTGCCAGCAGTTTTAGTGTTGGGGCAAATTCACCCCTCCACTTT.

The sample holds many counts of this clonotype. V gene TRBV11-2 combines with J gene TRBJ2-4; no clear D gene. This CDR3 is 15 amino acids long. Between the trimmed V and J ends, which lost 1 base and 8 bases, there was a span of 15 bases. Germline values: CDR1 SGHAT, CDR2 FQNNGV. In DNA, the CDR3 is TGTGCCAGCAGCTTAGTCACAGCGAGTGGAGACATTCAGTACTTC. It specifies CASSLVTASGDIQYF.

This clonotype was observed at least ten times. The chain carries TRBV4-3 and TRBJ2-7; TRBD1 is a possible D gene (6 bases). Deletions cut 1 base from V and 3 bases from J, with 10 bases between. The CDR3 runs to 14 residues. Per the germline V gene, CDR1 is LGHNA and CDR2 is YSLEER. This CDR3 reads CASSQGVGGYEQYF. As DNA, the CDR3 is TGCGCCAGCAGCCAAGGGGTAGGGGGCTACGAGCAGTACTTC.